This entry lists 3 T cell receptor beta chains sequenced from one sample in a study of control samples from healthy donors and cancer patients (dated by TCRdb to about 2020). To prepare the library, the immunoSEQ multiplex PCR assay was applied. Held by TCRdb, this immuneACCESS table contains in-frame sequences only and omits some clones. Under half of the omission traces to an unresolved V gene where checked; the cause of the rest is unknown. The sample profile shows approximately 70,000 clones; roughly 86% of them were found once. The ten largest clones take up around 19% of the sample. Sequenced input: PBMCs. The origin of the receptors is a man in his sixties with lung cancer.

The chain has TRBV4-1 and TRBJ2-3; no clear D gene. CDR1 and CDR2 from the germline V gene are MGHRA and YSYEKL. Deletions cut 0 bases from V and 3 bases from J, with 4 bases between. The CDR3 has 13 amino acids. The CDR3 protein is CASSQESTDTQYF. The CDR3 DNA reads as TGCGCCAGCAGCCAAGAGTCGACAGATACGCAGTATTTT.

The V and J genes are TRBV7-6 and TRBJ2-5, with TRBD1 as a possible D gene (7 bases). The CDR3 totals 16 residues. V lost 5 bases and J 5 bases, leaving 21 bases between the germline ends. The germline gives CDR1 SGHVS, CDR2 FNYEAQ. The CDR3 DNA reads TGTGCCAGCAGCCCCCAGGGGGGCGGGGTTTCCGAGACCCAGTACTTC. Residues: CASSPQGGGVSETQYF.

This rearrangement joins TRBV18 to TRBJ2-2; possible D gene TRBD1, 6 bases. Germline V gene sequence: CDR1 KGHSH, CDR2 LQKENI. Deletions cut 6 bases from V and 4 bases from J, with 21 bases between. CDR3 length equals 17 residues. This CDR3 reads CASSPDSSAGSTGELFF. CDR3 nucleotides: TGTGCCAGCTCCCCGGACAGTTCCGCCGGGTCCACCGGGGAGCTGTTTTTT.